The rows below give T cell receptor beta chains drawn from one sample of a study of OX40 agonist ivuxolimab in advanced cancers. The repertoire was sequenced with immunoSEQ multiplex PCR; TCRdb's copy has only in-frame clones and lacks some. The sample records 57,000 or so clones, more than 85% being singletons. Sequenced material: CD4+ or CD8+ T cells sorted from blood, taken in a trial of the OX40 agonist ivuxolimab. These receptors were obtained from an adult with an advanced solid tumor such as melanoma, head and neck, liver or kidney cancer. Both conserved end residues are part of each CDR3. Fields, in order: clone size, D gene, V gene, J gene, CDR3 protein, CDR3 DNA. The D gene is left open where the match is weak. Clone size is not always given. Where it is, it says once, few, many or a class for expanded clones.

size: few; D: TRBD1; V: TRBV28; J: TRBJ2-2; CDR3: CASSLTGGGSGELFF; DNA: TGTGCCAGCAGTCTGACAGGGGGCGGGTCCGGGGAGCTGTTTTTT
size: .; D: .; V: TRBV2; J: TRBJ1-2; CDR3: CASSERARRNTF; DNA: TGTGCCAGCAGTGAGAGGGCCCGTAGGAACACCTTC
size: .; D: .; V: TRBV2; J: TRBJ1-6; CDR3: CASSDQGPNSPLHF; DNA: TGTGCCAGCAGTGATCAGGGTCCCAATTCACCCCTCCACTTT
size: .; D: .; V: TRBV5-1; J: TRBJ2-6; CDR3: CASNADYSGANVLTF; DNA: TGCGCCAGCAACGCAGATTACTCTGGGGCCAACGTCCTGACTTTC
size: .; D: .; V: TRBV5-1; J: TRBJ2-3; CDR3: CASNVGARGGTDTQYF; DNA: TGCGCCAGCAACGTGGGCGCGCGGGGAGGCACAGATACGCAGTATTTT
size: .; D: TRBD1; V: TRBV5-1; J: TRBJ1-2; CDR3: CASSLDRGRRGYTF; DNA: TGCGCCAGCAGCTTGGACAGGGGGCGCCGGGGCTACACCTTC
size: few; D: .; V: TRBV12-5; J: TRBJ1-5; CDR3: CASGSLTVPQHF; DNA: TGTGCTAGTGGTTCACTAACTGTCCCCCAGCATTTT
size: .; D: TRBD2; V: TRBV9; J: TRBJ2-5; CDR3: CASSVGLAGTQETQYF; DNA: TGTGCCAGCAGCGTAGGGCTAGCGGGGACCCAAGAGACCCAGTACTTC
size: .; D: .; V: TRBV7-2; J: TRBJ1-4; CDR3: CASSLGDGSYEKLFF; DNA: TGTGCCAGCAGCTTAGGGGACGGGAGCTACGAAAAACTGTTTTTT
size: .; D: .; V: TRBV5-6; J: TRBJ2-5; CDR3: CASSSRQTQYF; DNA: TGTGCCAGCAGTTCCCGCCAGACCCAGTACTTC
size: .; D: .; V: TRBV19; J: TRBJ1-1; CDR3: CASSTGWRGPAWGAFF; DNA: TGTGCCAGTAGTACGGGGTGGCGCGGGCCAGCCTGGGGAGCTTTCTTT
size: few; D: .; V: TRBV11-1; J: TRBJ2-6; CDR3: CASSSWGASGANVLTF; DNA: TGTGCCAGCAGTTCATGGGGGGCGTCTGGGGCCAACGTCCTGACTTTC
size: .; D: TRBD2; V: TRBV11-3; J: TRBJ2-3; CDR3: CASSLGTSGARTDTQYF; DNA: TGTGCCAGCAGCTTAGGGACTAGCGGGGCTCGCACAGATACGCAGTATTTT
size: once; D: .; V: TRBV11-2; J: TRBJ2-7; CDR3: CASSLAEPVEQYF; DNA: TGTGCCAGCAGCTTAGCGGAGCCGGTCGAGCAGTACTTC
size: .; D: TRBD1; V: TRBV19; J: TRBJ2-7; CDR3: CASSIRGQEHSYEQYF; DNA: TGTGCCAGTAGTATACGGGGACAGGAGCACTCCTACGAGCAGTACTTC
size: .; D: .; V: TRBV14; J: TRBJ2-5; CDR3: CASSQITSRETQYF; DNA: TGTGCCAGCAGCCAAATAACAAGTAGGGAGACCCAGTACTTC
size: .; D: .; V: TRBV28; J: TRBJ2-7; CDR3: CASRDPGEVRGQYF; DNA: TGTGCCAGCAGGGATCCGGGAGAAGTACGAGGGCAGTACTTC
size: few; D: TRBD1; V: TRBV6-5; J: TRBJ1-6; CDR3: CASSRDRGWSPLHF; DNA: TGTGCCAGCAGTCGGGACAGGGGGTGGTCACCCCTCCACTTT
size: .; D: TRBD1; V: TRBV7-3; J: TRBJ1-2; CDR3: CASSLGAQGGHGNGYTF; DNA: TGTGCCAGCAGCTTAGGGGCCCAGGGGGGTCATGGGAATGGCTACACCTTC
size: .; D: .; V: TRBV7-3; J: TRBJ2-2; CDR3: CASSLEGQSTGELFF; DNA: TGTGCCAGCAGCCTAGAAGGGCAGAGCACCGGGGAGCTGTTTTTT
size: .; D: .; V: TRBV6-5; J: TRBJ2-7; CDR3: CASRGTGVQYF; DNA: TGTGCCAGCAGGGGGACGGGAGTACAGTACTTC
size: .; D: .; V: TRBV2; J: TRBJ2-2; CDR3: CASSVQGPGELFF; DNA: TGTGCCAGCAGTGTCCAGGGGCCCGGGGAGCTGTTTTTT
size: .; D: .; V: TRBV6-5; J: TRBJ1-5; CDR3: CASSYTTGQPQHF; DNA: TGTGCCAGCAGTTACACGACAGGTCAGCCCCAGCATTTT
size: .; D: .; V: TRBV5-1; J: TRBJ2-1; CDR3: CASSLIGWDEQFF; DNA: TGCGCCAGCAGCTTGATAGGGTGGGATGAGCAGTTCTTC
size: few; D: .; V: TRBV9; J: TRBJ1-2; CDR3: CASSVGTTPGYTF; DNA: TGTGCCAGCAGCGTAGGGACAACTCCAGGCTACACCTTC
size: .; D: .; V: TRBV7-3; J: TRBJ2-7; CDR3: CASSFGAGSYEQYF; DNA: TGTGCCAGCAGCTTCGGCGCAGGGTCCTACGAGCAGTACTTC
size: once; D: .; V: TRBV10-3; J: TRBJ1-3; CDR3: CAISVIPGGNTIYF; DNA: TGTGCCATCAGTGTTATCCCCGGGGGAAACACCATATATTTT
size: .; D: .; V: TRBV6-1; J: TRBJ2-4; CDR3: CASSESGHIQYF; DNA: TGTGCCAGCAGTGAATCGGGGCACATTCAGTACTTC
size: .; D: .; V: TRBV4-3; J: TRBJ1-3; CDR3: CASSQEILSGNTIYF; DNA: TGCGCCAGCAGCCAAGAGATCCTCTCTGGAAACACCATATATTTT
size: .; D: .; V: TRBV5-1; J: TRBJ1-3; CDR3: CASSLTSPGNTIYF; DNA: TGCGCCAGCAGCTTGACCAGTCCTGGAAACACCATATATTTT
size: .; D: .; V: TRBV11-3; J: TRBJ1-1; CDR3: CASSQAGVGTEAFF; DNA: TGTGCCAGCAGCCAGGCGGGTGTAGGGACTGAAGCTTTCTTT
size: .; D: .; V: TRBV10-2; J: TRBJ2-3; CDR3: CASSDWGRDTDTQYF; DNA: TGCGCCAGCAGTGACTGGGGCCGGGACACAGATACGCAGTATTTT
size: few; D: TRBD1; V: TRBV18; J: TRBJ2-5; CDR3: CASSPGQGGETQYF; DNA: TGTGCCAGCTCACCGGGACAGGGAGGGGAGACCCAGTACTTC
size: few; D: .; V: TRBV11-2; J: TRBJ1-1; CDR3: CASSLDPGTSEAFF; DNA: TGTGCCAGCAGCCTCGACCCCGGGACAAGTGAAGCTTTCTTT
size: .; D: .; V: TRBV19; J: TRBJ2-3; CDR3: CASSGAGNAQYF; DNA: TGTGCCAGTAGTGGGGCGGGAAACGCGCAGTATTTT
size: .; D: .; V: TRBV27; J: TRBJ1-1; CDR3: CASSFLRGPEAFF; DNA: TGTGCCAGCAGTTTCCTGAGGGGCCCTGAAGCTTTCTTT
size: once; D: TRBD1; V: TRBV4-3; J: TRBJ2-7; CDR3: CARPGQGCF; DNA: TGCGCCAGGCCGGGACAGGGATGCTTC
size: .; D: .; V: TRBV14; J: TRBJ2-2; CDR3: CASSQRIWTSFTNTGELFF; DNA: TGTGCCAGCAGCCAGAGAATATGGACATCTTTTACGAACACCGGGGAGCTGTTTTTT
size: .; D: .; V: TRBV19; J: TRBJ2-2; CDR3: CASSSQTRGTGELFF; DNA: TGTGCCAGTAGTTCGCAAACCAGGGGAACCGGGGAGCTGTTTTTT
size: .; D: .; V: TRBV30; J: TRBJ1-2; CDR3: CAWSPGAGPNYGYTF; DNA: TGTGCCTGGAGTCCTGGGGCAGGGCCTAACTATGGCTACACCTTC
size: .; D: .; V: TRBV5-1; J: TRBJ1-1; CDR3: CASSLQGRANTEAFF; DNA: TGCGCCAGCAGCTTACAGGGCCGGGCGAACACTGAAGCTTTCTTT
size: .; D: TRBD2; V: TRBV9; J: TRBJ2-2; CDR3: CASSESGANTGELFF; DNA: TGTGCCAGCAGCGAAAGCGGGGCGAACACCGGGGAGCTGTTTTTT
size: once; D: .; V: TRBV5-1; J: TRBJ1-5; CDR3: CASSLRGESNQPQHF; DNA: TGCGCCAGCAGCTTGAGGGGGGAGAGCAATCAGCCCCAGCATTTT
size: .; D: .; V: TRBV19; J: TRBJ1-6; CDR3: CASSITTTMDSPLHF; DNA: TGTGCCAGTAGTATTACCACAACGATGGATTCACCCCTCCACTTT
size: .; D: .; V: TRBV4-3; J: TRBJ2-7; CDR3: CASSQQIFKAEQYF; DNA: TGCGCCAGCAGCCAACAGATCTTTAAGGCCGAGCAGTACTTC
size: .; D: TRBD1; V: TRBV28; J: TRBJ1-2; CDR3: CALCGQGGYGYTF; DNA: TGTGCCTTATGCGGGCAGGGGGGGTATGGCTACACCTTC